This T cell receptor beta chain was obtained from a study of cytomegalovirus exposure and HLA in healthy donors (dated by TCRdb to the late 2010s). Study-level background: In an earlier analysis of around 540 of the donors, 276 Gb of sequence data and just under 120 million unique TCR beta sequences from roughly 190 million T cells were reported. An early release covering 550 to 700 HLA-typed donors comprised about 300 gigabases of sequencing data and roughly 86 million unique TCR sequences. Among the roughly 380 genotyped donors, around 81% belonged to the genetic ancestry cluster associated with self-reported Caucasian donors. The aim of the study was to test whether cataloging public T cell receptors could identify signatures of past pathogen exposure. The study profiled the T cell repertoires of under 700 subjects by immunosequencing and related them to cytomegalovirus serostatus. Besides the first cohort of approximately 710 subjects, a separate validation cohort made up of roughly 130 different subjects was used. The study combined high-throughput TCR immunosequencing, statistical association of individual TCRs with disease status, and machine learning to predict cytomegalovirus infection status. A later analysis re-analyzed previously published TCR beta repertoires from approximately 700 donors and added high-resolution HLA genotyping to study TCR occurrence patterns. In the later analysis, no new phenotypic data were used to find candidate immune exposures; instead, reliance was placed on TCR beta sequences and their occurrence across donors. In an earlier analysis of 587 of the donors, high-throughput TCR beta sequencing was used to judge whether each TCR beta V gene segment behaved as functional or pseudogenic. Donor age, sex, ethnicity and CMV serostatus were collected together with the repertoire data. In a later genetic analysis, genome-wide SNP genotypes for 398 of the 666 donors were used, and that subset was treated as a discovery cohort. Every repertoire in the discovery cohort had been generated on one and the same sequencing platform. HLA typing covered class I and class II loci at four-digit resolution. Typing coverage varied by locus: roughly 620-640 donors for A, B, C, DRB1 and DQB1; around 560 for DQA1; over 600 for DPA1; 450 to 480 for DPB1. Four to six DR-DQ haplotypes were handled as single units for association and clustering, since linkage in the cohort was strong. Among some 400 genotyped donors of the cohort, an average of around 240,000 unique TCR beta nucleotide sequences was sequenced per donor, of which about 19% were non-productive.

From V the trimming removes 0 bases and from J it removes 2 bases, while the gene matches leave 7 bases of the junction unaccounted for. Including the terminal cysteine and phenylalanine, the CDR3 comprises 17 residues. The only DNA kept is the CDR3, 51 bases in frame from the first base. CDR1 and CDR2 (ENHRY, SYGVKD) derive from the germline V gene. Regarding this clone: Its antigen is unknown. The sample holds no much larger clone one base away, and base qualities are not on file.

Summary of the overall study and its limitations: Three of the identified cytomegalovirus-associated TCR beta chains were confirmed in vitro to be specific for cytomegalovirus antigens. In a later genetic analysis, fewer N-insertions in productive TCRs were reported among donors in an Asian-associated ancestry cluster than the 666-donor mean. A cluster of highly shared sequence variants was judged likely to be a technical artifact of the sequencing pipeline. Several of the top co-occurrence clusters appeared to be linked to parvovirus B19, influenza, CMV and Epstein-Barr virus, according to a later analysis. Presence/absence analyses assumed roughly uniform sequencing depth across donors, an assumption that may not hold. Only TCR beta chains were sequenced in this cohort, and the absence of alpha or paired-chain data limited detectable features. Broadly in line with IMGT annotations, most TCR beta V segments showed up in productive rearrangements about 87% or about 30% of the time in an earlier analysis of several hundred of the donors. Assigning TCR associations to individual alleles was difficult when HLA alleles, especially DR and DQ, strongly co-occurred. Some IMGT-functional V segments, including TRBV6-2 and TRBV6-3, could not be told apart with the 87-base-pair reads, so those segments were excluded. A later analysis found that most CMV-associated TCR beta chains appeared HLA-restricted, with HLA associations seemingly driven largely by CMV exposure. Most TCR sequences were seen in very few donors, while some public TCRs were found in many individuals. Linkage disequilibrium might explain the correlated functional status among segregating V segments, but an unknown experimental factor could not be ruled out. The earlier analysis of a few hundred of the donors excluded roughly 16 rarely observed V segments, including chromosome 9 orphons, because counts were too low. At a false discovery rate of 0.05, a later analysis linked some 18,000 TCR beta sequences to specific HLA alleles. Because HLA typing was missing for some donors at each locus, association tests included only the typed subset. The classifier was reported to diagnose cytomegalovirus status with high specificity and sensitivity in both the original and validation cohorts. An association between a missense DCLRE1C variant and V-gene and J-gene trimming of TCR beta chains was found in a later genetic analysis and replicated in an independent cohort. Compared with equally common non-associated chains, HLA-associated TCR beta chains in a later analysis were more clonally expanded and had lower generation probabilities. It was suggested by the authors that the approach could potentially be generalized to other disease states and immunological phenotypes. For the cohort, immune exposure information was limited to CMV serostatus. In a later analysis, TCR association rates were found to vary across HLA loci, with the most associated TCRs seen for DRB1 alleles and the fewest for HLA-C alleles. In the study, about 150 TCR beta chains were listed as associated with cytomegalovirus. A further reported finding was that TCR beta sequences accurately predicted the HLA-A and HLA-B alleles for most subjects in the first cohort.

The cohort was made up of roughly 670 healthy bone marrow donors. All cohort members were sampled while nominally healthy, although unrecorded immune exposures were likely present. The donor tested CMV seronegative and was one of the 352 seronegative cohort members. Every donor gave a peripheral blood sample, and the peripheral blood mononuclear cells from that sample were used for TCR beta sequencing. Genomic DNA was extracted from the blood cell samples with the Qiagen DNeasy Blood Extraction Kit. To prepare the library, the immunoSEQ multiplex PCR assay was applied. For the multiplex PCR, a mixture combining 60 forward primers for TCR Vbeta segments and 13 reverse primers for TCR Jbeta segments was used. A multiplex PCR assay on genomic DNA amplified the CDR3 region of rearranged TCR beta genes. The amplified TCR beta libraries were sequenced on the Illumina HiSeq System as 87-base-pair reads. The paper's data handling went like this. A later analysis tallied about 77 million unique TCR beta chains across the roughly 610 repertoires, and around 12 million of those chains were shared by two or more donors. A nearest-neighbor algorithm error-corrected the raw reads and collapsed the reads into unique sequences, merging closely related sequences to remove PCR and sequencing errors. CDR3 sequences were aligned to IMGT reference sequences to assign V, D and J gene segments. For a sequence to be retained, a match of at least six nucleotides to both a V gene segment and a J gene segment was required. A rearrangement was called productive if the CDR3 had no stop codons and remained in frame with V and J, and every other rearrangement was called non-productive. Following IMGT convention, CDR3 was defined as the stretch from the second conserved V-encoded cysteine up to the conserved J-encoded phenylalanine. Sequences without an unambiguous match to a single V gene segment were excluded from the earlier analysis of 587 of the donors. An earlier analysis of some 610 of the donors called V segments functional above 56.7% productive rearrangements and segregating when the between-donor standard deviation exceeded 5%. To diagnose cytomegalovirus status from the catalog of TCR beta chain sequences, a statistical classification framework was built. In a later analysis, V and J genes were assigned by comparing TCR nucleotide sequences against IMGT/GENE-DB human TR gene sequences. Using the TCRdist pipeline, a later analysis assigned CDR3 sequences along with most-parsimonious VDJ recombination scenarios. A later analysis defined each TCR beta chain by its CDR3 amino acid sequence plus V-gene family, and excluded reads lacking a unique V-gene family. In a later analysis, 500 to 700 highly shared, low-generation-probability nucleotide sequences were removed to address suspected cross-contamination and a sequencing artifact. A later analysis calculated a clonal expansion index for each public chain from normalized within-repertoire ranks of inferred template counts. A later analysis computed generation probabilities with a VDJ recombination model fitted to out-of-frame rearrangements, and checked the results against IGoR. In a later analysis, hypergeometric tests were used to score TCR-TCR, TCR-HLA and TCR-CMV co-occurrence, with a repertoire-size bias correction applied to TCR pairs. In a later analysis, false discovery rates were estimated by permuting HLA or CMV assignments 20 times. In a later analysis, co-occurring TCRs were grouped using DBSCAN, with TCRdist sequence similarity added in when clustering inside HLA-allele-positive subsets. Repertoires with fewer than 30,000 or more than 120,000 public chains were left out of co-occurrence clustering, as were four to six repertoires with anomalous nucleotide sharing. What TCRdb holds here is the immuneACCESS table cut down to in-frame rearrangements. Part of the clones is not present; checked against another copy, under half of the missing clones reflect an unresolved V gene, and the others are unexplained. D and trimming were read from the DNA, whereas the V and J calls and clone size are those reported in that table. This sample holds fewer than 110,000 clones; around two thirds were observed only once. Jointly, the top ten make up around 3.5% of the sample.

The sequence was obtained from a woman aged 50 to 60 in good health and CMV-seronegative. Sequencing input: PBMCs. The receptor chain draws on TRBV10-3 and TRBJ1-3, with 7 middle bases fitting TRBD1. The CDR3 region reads CAISESMTGFPGNTIYF. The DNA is TGTGCCATCAGTGAGTCCATGACAGGGTTTCCTGGAAACACCATATATTTT.